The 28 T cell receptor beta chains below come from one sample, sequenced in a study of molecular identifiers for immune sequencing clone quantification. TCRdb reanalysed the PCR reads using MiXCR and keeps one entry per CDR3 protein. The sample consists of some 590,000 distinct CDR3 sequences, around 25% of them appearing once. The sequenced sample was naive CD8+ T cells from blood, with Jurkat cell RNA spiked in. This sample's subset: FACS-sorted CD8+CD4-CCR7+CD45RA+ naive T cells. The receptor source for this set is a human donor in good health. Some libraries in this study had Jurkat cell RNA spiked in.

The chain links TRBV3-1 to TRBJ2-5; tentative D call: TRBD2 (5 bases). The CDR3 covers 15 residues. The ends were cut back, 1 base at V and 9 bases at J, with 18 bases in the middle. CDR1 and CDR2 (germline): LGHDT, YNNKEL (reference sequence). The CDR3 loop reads CASSQVSDYKLAQYF. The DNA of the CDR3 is TGTGCCAGCAGCCAAGTGAGCGACTACAAATTGGCCCAGTACTTC.

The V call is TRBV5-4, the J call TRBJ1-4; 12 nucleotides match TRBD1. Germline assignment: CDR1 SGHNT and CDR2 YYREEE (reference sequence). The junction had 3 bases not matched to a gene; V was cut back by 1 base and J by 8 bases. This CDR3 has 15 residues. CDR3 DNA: TGTGCCAGCAGCTTGAGAGGGACAGGGGGCGAAAAACTGTTTTTT. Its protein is CASSLRGTGGEKLFF. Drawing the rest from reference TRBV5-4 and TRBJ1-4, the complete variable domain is ETGVTQSPTHLIKTRGQQVTLRCSSQSGHNTVSWYQQALGQGPQFIFQYYREEENGRGNFPPRFSGLQFPNYSSELNVNALELDDSALYLCASSLRGTGGEKLFFGSGTQLSVL.

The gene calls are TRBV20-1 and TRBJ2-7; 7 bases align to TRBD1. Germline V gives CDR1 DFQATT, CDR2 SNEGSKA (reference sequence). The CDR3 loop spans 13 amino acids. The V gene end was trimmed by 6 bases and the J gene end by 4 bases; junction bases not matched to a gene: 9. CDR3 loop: CSASEGARYEQYF. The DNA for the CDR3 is TGCAGTGCCAGTGAGGGGGCTAGGTACGAGCAGTACTTC.

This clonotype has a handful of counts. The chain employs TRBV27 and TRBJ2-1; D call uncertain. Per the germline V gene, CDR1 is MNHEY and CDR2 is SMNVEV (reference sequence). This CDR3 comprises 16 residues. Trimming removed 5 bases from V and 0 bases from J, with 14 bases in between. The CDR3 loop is CASSPETESSYNEQFF. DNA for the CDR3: TGTGCCAGCAGTCCTGAGACCGAAAGCTCCTACAATGAGCAGTTCTTC.

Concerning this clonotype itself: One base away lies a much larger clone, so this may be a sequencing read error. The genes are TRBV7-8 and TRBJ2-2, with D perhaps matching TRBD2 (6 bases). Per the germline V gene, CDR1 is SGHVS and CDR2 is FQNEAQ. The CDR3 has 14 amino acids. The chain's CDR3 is CTSSLREATGELFF. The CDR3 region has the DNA TGTACCAGCAGCTTAAGGGAGGCCACCGGGGAGCTGTTTTTT. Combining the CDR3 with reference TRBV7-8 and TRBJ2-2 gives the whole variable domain GAGVSQSPRYKVAKRGQDVALRCDPISGHVSLFWYQQALGQGPEFLTYFQNEAQLDKSGLPSDRFFAERPEGSVSTLKIQRTQQEDSAVYLCTSSLREATGELFFGEGSRLTVL.

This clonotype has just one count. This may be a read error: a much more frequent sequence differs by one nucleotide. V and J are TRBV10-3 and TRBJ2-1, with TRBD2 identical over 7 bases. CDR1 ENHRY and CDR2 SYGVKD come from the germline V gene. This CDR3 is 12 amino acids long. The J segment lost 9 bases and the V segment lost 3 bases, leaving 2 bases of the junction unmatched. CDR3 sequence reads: CAISEASGEQFF. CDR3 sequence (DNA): TGTGCCATCAGTGAAGCTAGCGGTGAGCAGTTCTTC.

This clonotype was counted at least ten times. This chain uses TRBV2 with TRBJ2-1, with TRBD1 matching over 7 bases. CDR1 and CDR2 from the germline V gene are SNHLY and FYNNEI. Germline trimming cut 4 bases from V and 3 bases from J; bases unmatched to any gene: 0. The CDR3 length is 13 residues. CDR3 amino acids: CASSGDSYNEQFF. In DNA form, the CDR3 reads TGTGCCAGCAGTGGGGACAGCTACAATGAGCAGTTCTTC. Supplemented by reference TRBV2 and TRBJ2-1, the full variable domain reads EPEVTQTPSHQVTQMGQEVILRCVPISNHLYFYWYRQILGQKVEFLVSFYNNEISEKSEIFDDQFSVERPDGSNFTLKIRSTKLEDSAMYFCASSGDSYNEQFFGPGTRLTVL.

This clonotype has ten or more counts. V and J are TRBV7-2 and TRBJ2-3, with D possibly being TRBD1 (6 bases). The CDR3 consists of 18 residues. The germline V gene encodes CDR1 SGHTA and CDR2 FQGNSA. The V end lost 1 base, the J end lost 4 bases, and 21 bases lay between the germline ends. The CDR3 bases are TGTGCCAGCAGCTTAGTCCCCCTAGGGGGAGCGCCCGCAGATACGCAGTATTTT. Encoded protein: CASSLVPLGGAPADTQYF.

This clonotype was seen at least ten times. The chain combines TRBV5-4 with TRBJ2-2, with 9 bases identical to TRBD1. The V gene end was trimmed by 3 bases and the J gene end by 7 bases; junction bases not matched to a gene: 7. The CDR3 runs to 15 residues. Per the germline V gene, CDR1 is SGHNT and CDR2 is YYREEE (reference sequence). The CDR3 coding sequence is TGTGCCAGCAGCTCACAGGGGGCGCTTCACGGGGAGCTGTTTTTT. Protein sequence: CASSSQGALHGELFF.

CDR3 DNA: TGTGCCAGCAGCGCGGGACTAGCGGGAGGGTCGTACAATGAGCAGTTCTTC. It is translated as CASSAGLAGGSYNEQFF. The chain uses TRBV9 and TRBJ2-1; 16 nucleotides match TRBD2. Germline assignment: CDR1 SGDLS and CDR2 YYNGEE. CDR3 size: 17 residues. The trim removed 3 bases at V and 4 bases at J, leaving 4 bases unmatched.

The CDR3 region has the DNA TGTGCCAGCAGCGCTCCACCGGGACTAGCGGGAGGTTCCCCAAGAGAGACCCAGTACTTC. The encoded protein is CASSAPPGLAGGSPRETQYF. The chain joins TRBV12-3 or TRBV12-4 to TRBJ2-5; 15 bases match TRBD2. With V trimmed by 6 bases and J by 4 bases, 18 bases remained unmatched. The CDR3 spans 20 residues.

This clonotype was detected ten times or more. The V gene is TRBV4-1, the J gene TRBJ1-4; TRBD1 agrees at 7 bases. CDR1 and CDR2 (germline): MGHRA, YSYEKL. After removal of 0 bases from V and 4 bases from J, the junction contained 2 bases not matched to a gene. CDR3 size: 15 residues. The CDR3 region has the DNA TGCGCCAGCAGCCAAGAGACAGGGAATAATGAAAAACTGTTTTTT. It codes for CASSQETGNNEKLFF.

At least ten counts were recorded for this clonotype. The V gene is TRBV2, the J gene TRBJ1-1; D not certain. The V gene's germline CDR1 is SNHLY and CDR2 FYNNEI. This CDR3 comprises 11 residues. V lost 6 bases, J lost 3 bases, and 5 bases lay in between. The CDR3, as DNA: TGTGCCAGCAGCGGGGACACTGAAGCTTTCTTT. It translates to CASSGDTEAFF.

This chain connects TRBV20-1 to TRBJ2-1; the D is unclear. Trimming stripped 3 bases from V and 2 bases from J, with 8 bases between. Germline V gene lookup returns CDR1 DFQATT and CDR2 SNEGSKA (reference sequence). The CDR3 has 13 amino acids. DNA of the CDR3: TGCAGTGCTAGTACTGCGACCTACAATGAGCAGTTCTTC. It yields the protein CSASTATYNEQFF.

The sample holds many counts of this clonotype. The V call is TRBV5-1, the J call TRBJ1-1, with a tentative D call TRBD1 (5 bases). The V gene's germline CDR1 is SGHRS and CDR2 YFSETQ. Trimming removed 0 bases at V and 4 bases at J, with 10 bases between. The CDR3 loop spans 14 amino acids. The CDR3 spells CASSLGGVSTEAFF. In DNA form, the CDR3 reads TGCGCCAGCAGCTTGGGAGGGGTTAGCACTGAAGCTTTCTTT. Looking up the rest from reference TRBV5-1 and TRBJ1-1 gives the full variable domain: KAGVTQTPRYLIKTRGQQVTLSCSPISGHRSVSWYQQTPGQGLQFLFEYFSETQRNKGNFPGRFSGRQFSNSRSEMNVSTLELGDSALYLCASSLGGVSTEAFFGQGTRLTVV.

The CDR3 region is CSAYGMNTEAFF. CDR3 in DNA: TGCAGTGCCTACGGAATGAACACTGAAGCTTTCTTT. The V call is TRBV20-1, the J call TRBJ1-1; D remains unclear. Trimming removed 6 bases from V and 0 bases from J, with 8 bases in between. CDR3 length equals 12 residues. CDR1 is DFQATT and CDR2 is SNEGSKA in the germline V gene (reference sequence).

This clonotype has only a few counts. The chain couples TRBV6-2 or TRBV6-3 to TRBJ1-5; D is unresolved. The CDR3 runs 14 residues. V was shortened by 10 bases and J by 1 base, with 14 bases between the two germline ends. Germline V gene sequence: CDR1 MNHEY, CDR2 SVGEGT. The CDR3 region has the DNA TGTGCCACCACCGGGGTCATGAGCAATCAGCCCCAGCATTTT. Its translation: CATTGVMSNQPQHF.

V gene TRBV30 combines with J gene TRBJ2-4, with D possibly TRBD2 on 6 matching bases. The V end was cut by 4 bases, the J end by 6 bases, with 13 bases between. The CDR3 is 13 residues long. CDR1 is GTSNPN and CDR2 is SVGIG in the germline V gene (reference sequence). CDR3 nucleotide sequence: TGTGCCTGGACACCCGCAGCGGGAAACATTCAGTACTTC. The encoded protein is CAWTPAAGNIQYF.

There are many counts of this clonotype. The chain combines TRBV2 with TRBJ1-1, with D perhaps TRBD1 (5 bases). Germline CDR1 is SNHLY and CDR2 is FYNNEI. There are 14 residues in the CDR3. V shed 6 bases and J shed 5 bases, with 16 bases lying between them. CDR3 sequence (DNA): TGTGCCAGCAGGGGCCTGGGGGTATGGACTGAAGCTTTCTTT. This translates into CASRGLGVWTEAFF.

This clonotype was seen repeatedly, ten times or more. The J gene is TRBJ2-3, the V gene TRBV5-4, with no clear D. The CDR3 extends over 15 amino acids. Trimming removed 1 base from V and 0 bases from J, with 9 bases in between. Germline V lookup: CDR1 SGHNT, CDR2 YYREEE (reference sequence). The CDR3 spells CASSLLTDSTDTQYF. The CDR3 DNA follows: TGTGCCAGCAGCTTGTTGACGGATAGCACAGATACGCAGTATTTT.

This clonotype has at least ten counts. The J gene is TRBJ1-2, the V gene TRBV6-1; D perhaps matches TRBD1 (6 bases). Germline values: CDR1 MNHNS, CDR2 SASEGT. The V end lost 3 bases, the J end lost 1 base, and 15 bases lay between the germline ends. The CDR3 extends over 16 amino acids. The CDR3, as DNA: TGTGCCAGCAGTGATATAGGACAGAGCGTTAACTATGGCTACACCTTC. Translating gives CASSDIGQSVNYGYTF.

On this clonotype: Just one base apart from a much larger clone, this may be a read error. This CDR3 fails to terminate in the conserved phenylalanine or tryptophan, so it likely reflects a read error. The DNA for the CDR3 is TGTGCCAGCAGCTTGGAGGCCAGCCAAGCTTTCTCT. This translates into CASSLEASQAFS. V is TRBV5-4 and J is TRBJ1-1; unclear D gene. Trimming removed 0 bases from V and 9 bases from J, with 9 bases in between. The CDR3 has 12 residues. The germline gives CDR1 SGHNT, CDR2 YYREEE (reference sequence).

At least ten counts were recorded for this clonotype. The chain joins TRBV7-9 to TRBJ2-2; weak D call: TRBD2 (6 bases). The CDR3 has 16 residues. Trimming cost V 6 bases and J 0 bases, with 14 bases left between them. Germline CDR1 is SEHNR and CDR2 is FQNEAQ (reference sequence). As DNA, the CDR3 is TGTGCCAGCAGAGGGGAGGTCGGCCCGAACACCGGGGAGCTGTTTTTT. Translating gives CASRGEVGPNTGELFF.

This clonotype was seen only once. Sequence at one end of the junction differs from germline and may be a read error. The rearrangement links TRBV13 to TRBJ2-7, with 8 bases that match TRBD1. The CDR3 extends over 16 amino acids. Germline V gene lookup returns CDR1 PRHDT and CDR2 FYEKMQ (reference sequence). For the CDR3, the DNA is TGTGCCAGCAGCTCACGCCAGGGGGCCCTTGGCTCCGCGCCGTCCTTC. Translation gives CASSSRQGALGSAPSF.

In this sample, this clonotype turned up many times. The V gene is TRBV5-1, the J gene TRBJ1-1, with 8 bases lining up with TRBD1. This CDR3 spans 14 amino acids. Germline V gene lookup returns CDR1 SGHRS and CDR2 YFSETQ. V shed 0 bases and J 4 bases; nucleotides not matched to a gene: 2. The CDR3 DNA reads TGCGCCAGCAGCTTGGGACAGGGGCCCACTGAAGCTTTCTTT. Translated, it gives CASSLGQGPTEAFF.

CDR3 DNA: TGTGCCAGCAGTTTAGTGGGACAAGAAGCGGCGGAGCCCCAGCATTTT. Its translation is CASSLVGQEAAEPQHF. The chain employs TRBV12-3 or TRBV12-4 and TRBJ1-5; maybe TRBD1 (6 bases). This CDR3 region has 16 residues. Trimming removed 1 base from V and 8 bases from J, with 18 bases in between.

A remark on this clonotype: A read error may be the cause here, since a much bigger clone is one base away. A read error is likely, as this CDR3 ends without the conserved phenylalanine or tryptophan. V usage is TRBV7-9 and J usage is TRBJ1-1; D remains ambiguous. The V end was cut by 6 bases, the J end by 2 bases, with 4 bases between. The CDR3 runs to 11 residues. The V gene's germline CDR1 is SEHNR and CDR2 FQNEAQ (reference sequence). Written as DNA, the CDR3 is TGTGCCAGCAGGCAAAACACTGAAGCTTTCTCT. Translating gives CASRQNTEAFS.

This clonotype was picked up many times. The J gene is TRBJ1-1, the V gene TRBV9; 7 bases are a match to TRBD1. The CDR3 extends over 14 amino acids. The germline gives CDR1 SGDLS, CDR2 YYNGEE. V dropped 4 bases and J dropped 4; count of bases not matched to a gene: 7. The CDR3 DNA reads TGTGCCAGCAGCTTGGGGACAGCGGCCACTGAAGCTTTCTTT. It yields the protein CASSLGTAATEAFF.